Given below is one T cell receptor (beta chain) in context. Its antigen is not identified. Time point of the sample: sample taken at primary tumor resection. Researchers sequenced whole RNA taken from tumor, nontumor lung or frozen PBMC without sorting. The data are from a study of spatial heterogeneity in lung cancer. Study-wide findings and caveats: Tumors with more nonsynonymous mutations had more expanded intratumoral alpha and beta TCRs.

Via MiXCR, TCRdb re-called the 5' RACE reads, giving one row per CDR3 protein. The table includes around 4,200 distinct CDR3 sequences, 10% to 12% detected once. Sequencing was performed on lung tumor tissue, taken at surgery. The receptor comes from a male donor with early-stage non-small cell lung cancer.

CDR3 in DNA: TGCGCCAGCAGCCGCGTTCAGGAGGACTATTCACCCCTCCACTTT. It encodes CASSRVQEDYSPLHF. The V and J genes are TRBV4-3 and TRBJ1-6, with D unclear. V lost 4 bases and J 8 bases, leaving 15 bases between the germline ends. CDR1 and CDR2 (germline): LGHNA, YSLEER. The length of the CDR3 is 15 residues.